These 30 T cell receptor beta chains came from one sample sequenced in a study of CD8+ T cells in alopecia areata (dated by TCRdb to the late 2010s). The receptor library was made with the immunoSEQ multiplex PCR assay. To provide template for TCR sequencing, every sample had RNA extracted and reverse transcribed into cDNA. Drawn from immuneACCESS, this table holds only the in-frame rearrangements with V and J called that TCRdb kept. Clones are partly lost; checked studies trace under half to an unresolved V gene and leave the rest unexplained. The sample yields 110,000 to 150,000 clones; about two thirds were counted once. The ten top clones hold 35% to 40% of the sample. Specimen: CD8+ T cells sorted from blood. All receptors derive from a human donor in good health.

V and J are TRBV6-5 and TRBJ2-1; D is unclear. Trimming took off 7 bases at V and 7 bases at J, with 17 bases between the two ends. Per germline, CDR1 MNHEY and CDR2 SVGAGI. This CDR3 region has 14 residues. CDR3 bases: TGTGCCAGCACTTCGGAAGGGCCCGGGAATGAGCAGTTCTTC. This codes for CASTSEGPGNEQFF.

The gene calls are TRBV19 and TRBJ1-2; tentative D call: TRBD1 (5 bases). There are 11 residues in the CDR3. Trimming stripped 8 bases from V and 4 bases from J, with 8 bases between. CDR1 is LNHDA and CDR2 is SQIVND in the germline V gene (reference sequence). In DNA form, the CDR3 reads TGTGCCAGTGGGGGAACCTATGGCTACACCTTC. Translation gives CASGGTYGYTF. The whole variable domain, filled in from reference TRBV19 and TRBJ1-2, reads DGGITQSPKYLFRKEGQNVTLSCEQNLNHDAMYWYRQDPGQGLRLIYYSQIVNDFQKGDIAEGYSVSREKKESFPLTVTSAQKNPTAFYLCASGGTYGYTFGSGTRLTVV.

The gene calls are TRBV7-9 and TRBJ2-7; 12 positions agree with TRBD2. CDR3 length equals 15 residues. Germline CDR1 reads SEHNR; CDR2 reads FQNEAQ (reference sequence). Trimming removed 0 bases from V and 4 bases from J; junction bases left unmatched: 1. The CDR3 nucleotides are TGTGCCAGCAGCTTAGCGGGACTAGCGGGTTACGAGCAGTACTTC. Translation gives CASSLAGLAGYEQYF.

CDR3 coding DNA: TGTGCCAGCAGTCCACCACAGGGGGCGAGGGAGCAGTACTTC. As protein: CASSPPQGAREQYF. The chain uses TRBV27 and TRBJ2-7; 9 bases match TRBD1. V trimming: 5 bases; J trimming: 7 bases; junction bases outside the gene matches: 9. Germline lookup yields CDR1 MNHEY and CDR2 SMNVEV (reference sequence). This CDR3 contains 14 residues.

A single count supports this clone. This chain joins TRBV30 and TRBJ2-1; a possible D gene is TRBD2 (5 bases). This CDR3 contains 11 residues. V gave up 5 bases and J gave up 6 bases, with 8 bases separating them. Germline V gene sequence: CDR1 GTSNPN, CDR2 SVGIG (reference sequence). Here the CDR3 DNA reads TGTGCCTGGGACGCGGGCAATGAGCAGTTCTTC. Its protein product is CAWDAGNEQFF. Full variable domain (missing parts from reference TRBV30 and TRBJ2-1): SQTIHQWPATLVQPVGSPLSLECTVEGTSNPNLYWYRQAAGRGLQLLFYSVGIGQISSEVPQNLSASRPQDRQFILSSKKLLLSDSGFYLCAWDAGNEQFFGPGTRLTVL.

About this clone itself: Within the sample, other DNA sequences also encode this same CDR3. The rearrangement joins TRBV9 to TRBJ1-5; D might be TRBD1 (5 bases). Germline loops: CDR1 SGDLS, CDR2 YYNGEE. The V end lost 2 bases, the J end lost 7 bases, and 13 bases lay between the germline ends. This CDR3 is built from 14 residues. The CDR3 reads CASSVGGGNQPQHF. CDR3 DNA sequence: TGTGCCAGCAGCGTCGGGGGAGGGAACCAGCCCCAGCATTTT. The full variable domain, rest sourced from reference TRBV9 and TRBJ1-5, is DSGVTQTPKHLITATGQRVTLRCSPRSGDLSVYWYQQSLDQGLQFLIQYYNGEERAKGNILERFSAQQFPDLHSELNLSSLELGDSALYFCASSVGGGNQPQHFGDGTRLSIL.

The chain uses TRBV12-5 and TRBJ1-3; 7 bases agree with TRBD1. The length of the CDR3 is 16 residues. After removal of 0 bases from V and 0 bases from J, the junction contained 2 bases not matched to a gene. Germline assignment: CDR1 LGHNT and CDR2 FRNRAP. The CDR3 region is CASGLVGGLSGNTIYF. CDR3 DNA sequence: TGTGCTAGTGGTTTGGTAGGGGGCCTCTCTGGAAACACCATATATTTT. The whole variable domain, filled in from reference TRBV12-5 and TRBJ1-3, reads DARVTQTPRHKVTEMGQEVTMRCQPILGHNTVFWYRQTMMQGLELLAYFRNRAPLDDSGMPKDRFSAEMPDATLATLKIQPSEPRDSAVYFCASGLVGGLSGNTIYFGEGSWLTVV.

This clone was counted a few times. This chain connects TRBV13 to TRBJ2-2; D call uncertain. The CDR3 spans 12 residues. Trimming left V 1 base short and J 4 bases short, with 1 base between. CDR1 is PRHDT and CDR2 is FYEKMQ in the germline V gene (reference sequence). CDR3 in DNA: TGTGCCAGCAGCTTAGCCACCGGGGAGCTGTTTTTT. Amino acid sequence: CASSLATGELFF.

The chain has TRBV13 and TRBJ2-4; 8 bases fit TRBD1. V was clipped by 3 bases and J by 1 base; unmatched bases: 5. Germline V gives CDR1 PRHDT, CDR2 FYEKMQ (reference sequence). This CDR3 has 16 amino acids. The CDR3 DNA follows: TGTGCCAGCAGCTTCCGACAGGGGCGGGCCAAAAACATTCAGTACTTC. It yields the protein CASSFRQGRAKNIQYF.

This chain joins TRBV27 and TRBJ1-1; possible D gene TRBD1, 5 bases. This CDR3 has 15 residues. Per germline, CDR1 MNHEY and CDR2 SMNVEV (reference sequence). Trimming took 2 bases from V and 0 from J, leaving 10 bases between them. CDR3 nucleotide sequence: TGTGCCAGCAGTTTAGGGGCAGGGATGAACACTGAAGCTTTCTTT. Protein product: CASSLGAGMNTEAFF.

The chain uses TRBV10-3 and TRBJ2-7; the match to TRBD1 covers 8 bases. Germline CDR1 ENHRY, CDR2 SYGVKD. The CDR3 runs 14 residues. J lost 5 bases, V lost 7 bases, and 10 bases had no gene match. This chain's CDR3 is CAINPGTGDDEQYF. The CDR3 nucleotides are TGTGCCATCAACCCCGGGACAGGAGACGACGAGCAGTACTTC.

For this clone: Additional DNA sequences in this sample encode the identical CDR3. The chain carries TRBV29-1 and TRBJ2-1; D gene unclear. CDR1 and CDR2 from the germline V gene are SQVTM and ANQGSEA. The V and J ends lost 4 bases and 5 bases respectively, with 3 bases between them. The CDR3 length is 10 residues. The CDR3 sequence: CSVADNEQFF. CDR3 sequence (DNA): TGCAGCGTTGCCGACAATGAGCAGTTCTTC.

The J gene is TRBJ2-7, the V gene TRBV7-9, with D possibly being TRBD2 (5 bases). In germline, CDR1 is SEHNR, CDR2 FQNEAQ (reference sequence). This CDR3 is 14 amino acids long. The germline V and J ends were trimmed by 5 bases and 3 bases, with 14 bases remaining between them. Written as DNA, the CDR3 is TGTGCCAGCAGCGCCTCCGGGGTCCTCTACGAGCAGTACTTC. Its translation: CASSASGVLYEQYF.

This chain uses TRBV5-6 with TRBJ2-5; D gene ambiguous. V was trimmed by 3 bases and J by 7 bases, leaving 7 bases between them. Germline V gene sequence: CDR1 SGHDT, CDR2 YYEEEE. The CDR3 runs to 11 residues. The CDR3 is CASSSFGTQYF. CDR3 in DNA: TGTGCCAGCAGCTCCTTCGGGACCCAGTACTTC.

The chain couples TRBV6-5 to TRBJ2-7; D is possibly TRBD1 or TRBD2 (5 bases each). The CDR3 length is 14 residues. Trimming pared 0 bases from V and 9 bases from J, leaving 15 bases between. Germline CDR1 and CDR2: MNHEY and SVGAGI. In DNA, the CDR3 is TGTGCCAGCAGTTACTCTGGGGCCGGGACCTGGCAGTACTTC. Amino acids: CASSYSGAGTWQYF.

Remarks on this clone: One junction end disagrees with the germline gene, perhaps due to a read error. The V and J genes are TRBV23-1 and TRBJ1-3; D ambiguous. TRBV23-1 is known as an ORF, though its function is uncertain. The CDR3 is 19 residues long. The CDR3 loop is CASSQWEGLARLPGDTIYF. The CDR3 DNA sequence: TGCGCCAGCAGTCAATGGGAAGGTTTAGCCCGTCTGCCTGGAGACACCATATATTTT.

This chain connects TRBV5-1 to TRBJ1-2, with D possibly being TRBD1 (5 bases). Trimming removed 4 bases from V and 5 bases from J, with 18 bases in between. The CDR3 length is 15 residues. Germline V gene sequence: CDR1 SGHRS, CDR2 YFSETQ. CDR3 amino acids: CASSRPDNWKYGYTF. The CDR3, as DNA: TGCGCCAGCAGCAGACCGGACAATTGGAAGTATGGCTACACCTTC.

This sequence joins TRBV11-2 and TRBJ2-2; D uncertain. In germline, CDR1 is SGHAT, CDR2 FQNNGV. This CDR3 spans 14 amino acids. V lost 5 bases and J lost 0, with 7 bases in between. CDR3: CASSPPTNTGELFF. In DNA, the CDR3 is TGTGCCAGCAGCCCCCCCACGAACACCGGGGAGCTGTTTTTT.

J is TRBJ2-7 and V is TRBV29-1, with 7 bases fitting TRBD1. The CDR3 contains 13 residues. Germline assignment: CDR1 SQVTM and CDR2 ANQGSEA. Trimming cost V 6 bases and J 0 bases; bases outside gene matches: 5. The CDR3: CSVGDSRSYEQYF. The CDR3 DNA reads as TGCAGCGTCGGGGACAGCCGCTCCTACGAGCAGTACTTC.

The chain has TRBV7-8 and TRBJ2-2; 10 nucleotides align to TRBD1. The V segment lost 1 base and the J segment 3 bases; nucleotides outside the gene matches: 5. Germline assignment: CDR1 SGHVS and CDR2 FQNEAQ. The CDR3 extends over 17 amino acids. The CDR3 nucleotides read TGTGCCAGCAGCTTAGTCGCCGGGACAGGGGACACCGGGGAGCTGTTTTTT. It is translated as CASSLVAGTGDTGELFF.

V and J are TRBV7-8 and TRBJ1-2; no clear D gene. Looked up from germline, CDR1 is SGHVS and CDR2 is FQNEAQ. V was cut by 1 base and J by 5 bases, with 5 bases left in between. CDR3 length: 12 residues. The CDR3 here is CASSLDSYGYTF. For the CDR3, the DNA is TGTGCCAGCAGCTTAGATAGTTATGGCTACACCTTC.

The gene calls are TRBV6-5 and TRBJ2-1, with 9 bases matching TRBD1. The CDR3 extends over 16 amino acids. The germline gives CDR1 MNHEY, CDR2 SVGAGI. After removal of 1 base from V and 9 bases from J, the junction contained 10 bases not matched to a gene. CDR3 protein: CASSYLISGTGTEQFF. CDR3 coding DNA: TGTGCCAGCAGTTACTTGATCTCCGGGACAGGGACTGAGCAGTTCTTC.

This clone was seen a handful of times. The rearrangement links TRBV27 to TRBJ1-1; no firm D call. Looked up from germline, CDR1 is MNHEY and CDR2 is SMNVEV (reference sequence). The CDR3 totals 14 residues. V was trimmed by 1 base and J by 2 bases, leaving 8 bases between them. In DNA, the CDR3 is TGTGCCAGCAGTTTATGGGTGGGAAACACTGAAGCTTTCTTT. Protein product: CASSLWVGNTEAFF.

The V and J genes are TRBV13 and TRBJ2-1, with 8 bases that match TRBD2. Germline V gene data show CDR1 as PRHDT and CDR2 as FYEKMQ (reference sequence). The CDR3 consists of 17 residues. The V segment lost 3 bases and the J segment 7 bases; nucleotides outside the gene matches: 14. The CDR3 here is CASSFPGLADRWNEQFF. The CDR3 bases are TGTGCCAGCAGCTTCCCAGGACTAGCCGACCGTTGGAATGAGCAGTTCTTC.

This clone was detected a few times. The chain combines TRBV9 with TRBJ2-3; D remains unclear. This CDR3 is built from 13 residues. Trimming took off 2 bases at V and 2 bases at J, with 6 bases between the two ends. CDR1 is SGDLS and CDR2 is YYNGEE in the germline V gene. CDR3 residues: CASSVAVTDTQYF. DNA for the CDR3: TGTGCCAGCAGCGTGGCAGTCACAGATACGCAGTATTTT.

The chain couples TRBV4-1 to TRBJ1-5; D is perhaps TRBD1 (5 bases). CDR1 and CDR2 (germline): MGHRA, YSYEKL. The CDR3 runs 15 residues. Deletions cut 0 bases from V and 6 bases from J, with 12 bases between. This chain's CDR3 is CASSQDQGVGQPQHF. DNA of the CDR3: TGCGCCAGCAGCCAAGATCAAGGGGTTGGTCAGCCCCAGCATTTT.

The V call is TRBV29-1, the J call TRBJ2-5, with a tentative D call TRBD2 (5 bases). This CDR3 comprises 13 residues. With 6 bases removed from V and 4 bases from J, the gap between germline ends came to 15 bases. CDR1 and CDR2 from the germline V gene are SQVTM and ANQGSEA. DNA of the CDR3: TGCAGCGTAGCTGGTCCCGAGGGAGAGACCCAGTACTTC. Translating gives CSVAGPEGETQYF.

The chain links TRBV7-8 to TRBJ2-7; D is undetermined. The CDR3 covers 12 residues. Germline assignment: CDR1 SGHVS and CDR2 FQNEAQ. The ends were cut back, 1 base at V and 6 bases at J, with 7 bases in the middle. DNA for the CDR3: TGTGCCAGCAGCTTAGGGGGAAGCGAGCAGTACTTC. Translation gives CASSLGGSEQYF.

The rearrangement uses TRBV27 and TRBJ2-3, with no clear D. This CDR3 has 12 residues. V lost 2 bases and J lost 0, with 0 bases in between. Germline-derived CDR1 and CDR2 are MNHEY and SMNVEV (reference sequence). The DNA for the CDR3 is TGTGCCAGCAGTTTAAGCACAGATACGCAGTATTTT. This sequence encodes CASSLSTDTQYF.

The V call is TRBV6-1, the J call TRBJ2-7, with 10 bases aligning to TRBD2. CDR3 size: 13 residues. The J segment lost 4 bases and the V segment lost 10 bases, leaving 7 bases of the junction unmatched. The V gene's germline CDR1 is MNHNS and CDR2 SASEGT. DNA of the CDR3: TGTGCCACCTCCCCGGGACTAGCGTACGAGCAGTACTTC. It is translated as CATSPGLAYEQYF.